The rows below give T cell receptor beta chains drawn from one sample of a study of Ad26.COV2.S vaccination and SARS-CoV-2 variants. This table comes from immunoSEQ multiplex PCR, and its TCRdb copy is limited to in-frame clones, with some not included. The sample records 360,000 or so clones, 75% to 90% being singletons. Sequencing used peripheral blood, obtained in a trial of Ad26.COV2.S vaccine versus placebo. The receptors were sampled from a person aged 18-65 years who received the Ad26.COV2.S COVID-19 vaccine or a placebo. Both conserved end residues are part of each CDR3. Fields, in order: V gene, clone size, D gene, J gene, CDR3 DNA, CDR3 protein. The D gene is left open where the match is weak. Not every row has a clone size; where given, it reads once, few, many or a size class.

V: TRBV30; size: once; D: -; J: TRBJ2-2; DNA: TGTGCCTGGAGTGTCTTACACCCTACCGGGGAGCTGTTTTTT; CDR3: CAWSVLHPTGELFF
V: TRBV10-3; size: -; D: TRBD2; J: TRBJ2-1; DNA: TGTGCCATCAGTGAGTCGAGGCGGGGGGACAATGAGCAGTTCTTC; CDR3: CAISESRRGDNEQFF
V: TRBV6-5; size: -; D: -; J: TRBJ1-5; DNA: TGTGCCACCCTCCGGGGGGTTGGGGGCAATCAGCCCCAGCATTTT; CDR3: CATLRGVGGNQPQHF
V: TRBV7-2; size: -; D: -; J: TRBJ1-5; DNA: TGTGCCAGCAGCCCCTTAGGGGGGGGCCAGCCCCAGCATTTT; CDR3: CASSPLGGGQPQHF
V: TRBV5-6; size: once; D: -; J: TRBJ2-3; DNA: TGTGCCAGCACCCCTCGAGTCCTGCAGACCGTCAGGCCTGATACGCAGTATTTT; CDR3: CASTPRVLQTVRPDTQYF
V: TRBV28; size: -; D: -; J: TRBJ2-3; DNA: TGTGCCAGCAGTTCCCTACAGGGCACAGATACGCAGTATTTT; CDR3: CASSSLQGTDTQYF
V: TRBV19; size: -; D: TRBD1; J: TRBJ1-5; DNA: TGTGCCAGTAGTATTTACGGCCCAGGGGGCAGTGGCAATCAGCCCCAGCATTTT; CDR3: CASSIYGPGGSGNQPQHF
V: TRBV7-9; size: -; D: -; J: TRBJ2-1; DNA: TGTGCCAGCAGCCCCCCCGCGGGTGAGCAGTTCTTC; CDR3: CASSPPAGEQFF
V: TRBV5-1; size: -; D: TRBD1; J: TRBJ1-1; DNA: TGCGCCAGCAGCTTAATTCGACAGGGTGAAGCTTTCTTT; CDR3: CASSLIRQGEAFF
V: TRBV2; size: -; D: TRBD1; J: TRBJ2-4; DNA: TGTGCCAGCAGTGGTCACAGGGGGCCAGCCAAAAACATTCAGTACTTC; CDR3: CASSGHRGPAKNIQYF
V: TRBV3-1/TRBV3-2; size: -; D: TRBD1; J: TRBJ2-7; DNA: TGTGCCAGCACCTCCGGAGGACAGGCCTTCTACGAGCAGTACTTC; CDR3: CASTSGGQAFYEQYF
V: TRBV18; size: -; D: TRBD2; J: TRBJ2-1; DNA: TGTGCCAGCTCACCACCGCATAGCGGGAGGGGTGAGCAGTTCTTC; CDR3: CASSPPHSGRGEQFF
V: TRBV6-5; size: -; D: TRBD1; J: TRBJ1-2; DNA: TGTGCCAGCAGCGGCTCCGGGACAGGGAACTATGGCTACACCTTC; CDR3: CASSGSGTGNYGYTF
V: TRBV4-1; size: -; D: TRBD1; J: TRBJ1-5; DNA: TGCGCCAGCAGCCAAGTCACAGGGGCCAATCAGCCCCAGCATTTT; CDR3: CASSQVTGANQPQHF
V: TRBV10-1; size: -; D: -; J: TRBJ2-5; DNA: TGCGCCAGCAGTGAGTCCCAGACGCATCAAGAGACCCAGTACTTC; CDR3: CASSESQTHQETQYF
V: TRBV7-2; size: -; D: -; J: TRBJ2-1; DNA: TGTGCCAGCAGCCAGACTAGGAGGACTGAGCAGTTCTTC; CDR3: CASSQTRRTEQFF
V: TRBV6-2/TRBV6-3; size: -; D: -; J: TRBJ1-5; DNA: TGTGCCAGCAGTTACGGCCCCTTACCCGGGAGGCCCCAGCATTTT; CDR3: CASSYGPLPGRPQHF
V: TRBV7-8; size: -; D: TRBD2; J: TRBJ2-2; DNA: TGTGCCAGCAGCTTAAAGCGGGAGCTTAACACCGGGGAGCTGTTTTTT; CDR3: CASSLKRELNTGELFF
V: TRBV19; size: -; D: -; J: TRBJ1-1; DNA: TGTGCCAGTAGTGCCAGGGCCCAGCTGGAGAAGATGGAAGCTTTCTTT; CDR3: CASSARAQLEKMEAFF
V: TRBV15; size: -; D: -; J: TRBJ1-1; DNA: TGTGCCACCAGCAGAGTCGGGGCCACTGAAGCTTTCTTT; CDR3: CATSRVGATEAFF
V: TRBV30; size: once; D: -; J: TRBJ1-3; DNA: TGTGCCTGGAGTGTATTTCCCCGAGACACCATATATTTT; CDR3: CAWSVFPRDTIYF
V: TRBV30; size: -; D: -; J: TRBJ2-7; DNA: TGTGCCTGGGACGGTCCGTGGCCCTACGAGCAGTACTTC; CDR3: CAWDGPWPYEQYF
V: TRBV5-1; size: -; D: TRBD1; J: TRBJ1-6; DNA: TGCGCCAGCTATGAGGGACAGGGAGGTTCACCCCTCCACTTT; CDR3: CASYEGQGGSPLHF
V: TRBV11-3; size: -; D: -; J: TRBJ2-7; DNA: TGTGCCAGCAGCTCCGGGACTGCCCCGAAGAACTACGAGCAGTACTTC; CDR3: CASSSGTAPKNYEQYF
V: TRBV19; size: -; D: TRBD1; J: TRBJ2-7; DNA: TGTGCCAGTGATCCGGGACAGGGGTACGAGCAGTACTTC; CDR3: CASDPGQGYEQYF
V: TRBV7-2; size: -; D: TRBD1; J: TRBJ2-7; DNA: TGTGCCAGCAGCCTCCGGGACAGGGGAAATGACGAGCAGTACTTC; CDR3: CASSLRDRGNDEQYF
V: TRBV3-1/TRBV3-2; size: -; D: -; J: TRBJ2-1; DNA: TGTGCCAGCAGCCAAGACACGGTGCGTCCTGAGCAGTTCTTC; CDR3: CASSQDTVRPEQFF
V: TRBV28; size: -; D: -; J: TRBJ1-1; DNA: TGTGCCAGCAGTTTAGGGAAGGAAGCTTTCTTT; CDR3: CASSLGKEAFF
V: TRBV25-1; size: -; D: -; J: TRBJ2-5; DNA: TGTGCCAGCAGCCGACCGGATTATGAGACCCAGTACTTC; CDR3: CASSRPDYETQYF
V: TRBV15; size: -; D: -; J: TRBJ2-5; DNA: TGTGCCACCAGCTCACAGGTAGCCCGGCGAGAGACCCAGTACTTC; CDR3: CATSSQVARRETQYF
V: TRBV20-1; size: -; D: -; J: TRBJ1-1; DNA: TGCAGTGCTTCCGGTAGATTCTTT; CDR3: CSASGRFF
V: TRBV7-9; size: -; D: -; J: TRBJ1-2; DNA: TGTGCCAGCAGCCTAGCAGGAAATGGCTACACCTTC; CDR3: CASSLAGNGYTF
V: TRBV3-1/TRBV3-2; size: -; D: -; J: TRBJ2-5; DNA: TGTGCCAGCAGCCAAAGGGGGCAAGAGACCCAGTACTTC; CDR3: CASSQRGQETQYF
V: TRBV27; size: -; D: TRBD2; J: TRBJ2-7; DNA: TGTGCCAGCACCTCTAGCGGGAGTCGTTACGAGCAGTACTTC; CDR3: CASTSSGSRYEQYF
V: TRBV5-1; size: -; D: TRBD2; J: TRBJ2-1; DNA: TGCGCCAGCAGCTTTAAAGCGGGAGGGTACAATGAGCAGTTCTTC; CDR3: CASSFKAGGYNEQFF
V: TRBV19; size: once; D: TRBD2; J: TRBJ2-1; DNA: TGTGCCAGTAGTATAGGGCTAGCGGGAGAAGGGGAGCAGTTCTTC; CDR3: CASSIGLAGEGEQFF
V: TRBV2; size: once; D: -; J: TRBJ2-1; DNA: TGTGCCAGCAATCTCAACTACAATGAGCAGTTCTTC; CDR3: CASNLNYNEQFF
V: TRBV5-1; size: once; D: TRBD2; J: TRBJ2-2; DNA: TGCGCCAGCAGCGGTAGCGGGAGATCTTCTACCGGGGAGCTGTTTTTT; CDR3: CASSGSGRSSTGELFF
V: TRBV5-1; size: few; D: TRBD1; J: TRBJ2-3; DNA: TGCGCCAGCAGCATGGGGACAGGCACATACCAACATACGCAGTATTTT; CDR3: CASSMGTGTYQHTQYF
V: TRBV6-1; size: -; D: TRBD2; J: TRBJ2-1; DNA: TGTGCCAGCAGTGGGCCGGGACTAGCGGGAGGGCATGAGCAGTTCTTC; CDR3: CASSGPGLAGGHEQFF
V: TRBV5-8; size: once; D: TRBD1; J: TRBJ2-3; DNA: TGTGCCAGCAGCTTCCTGAGGACAGGCCGCACAGATACGCAGTATTTT; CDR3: CASSFLRTGRTDTQYF
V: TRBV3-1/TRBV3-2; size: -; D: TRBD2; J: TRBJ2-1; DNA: TGTGCCAGCAGCCAAGATTGGGGTGCGGGAGGCTCCTACAATGAGCAGTTCTTC; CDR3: CASSQDWGAGGSYNEQFF
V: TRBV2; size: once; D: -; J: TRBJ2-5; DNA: TGTGCCAGCAGCGAACAGGAGACCCAGTACTTC; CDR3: CASSEQETQYF
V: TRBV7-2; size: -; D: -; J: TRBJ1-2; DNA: TGTGCCAGCAGCTTAGTCTATGGCTACACCTTC; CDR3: CASSLVYGYTF